These T cell receptor beta chains were read from a single sample in a study of T cell changes during pregnancy in multiple sclerosis. Here immunoSEQ multiplex PCR was the method, and the copy in TCRdb shows in-frame clones only, minus some. The table lists tens of thousands of clones, 80% to 95% of them singletons. The sample was peripheral blood, taken after pregnancy. Every receptor here comes from a female donor with multiple sclerosis, enrolled in a pregnancy study. Both conserved end residues are part of each CDR3. A D gene is named only where the DNA matches it firmly. Size tells how often a clone was seen (once, few, many) or the class of an expanded clone, and some rows leave it out.

j_call	d_call	clone_size	v_call	cdr3_aa	cdr3_nt
TRBJ2-3	.	.	TRBV12-5	CASGLVRGSTDTQYF	TGTGCTAGTGGTTTGGTACGAGGGAGCACAGATACGCAGTATTTT
TRBJ1-2	.	once	TRBV27	CASSLRGGGRDYGYTF	TGTGCCAGCAGTTTAAGAGGGGGGGGGCGAGACTATGGCTACACCTTC
TRBJ1-4	TRBD1	.	TRBV5-4	CASSWTGEREKLFF	TGTGCCAGCAGCTGGACAGGGGAACGAGAAAAACTGTTTTTT
TRBJ2-1	TRBD2	.	TRBV5-1	CASKAGTSGVTYNEQFF	TGCGCCAGCAAGGCCGGGACTAGCGGGGTAACCTACAATGAGCAGTTCTTC
TRBJ2-3	.	.	TRBV10-3	CAIRTTGTDTQYF	TGTGCCATCCGGACTACTGGCACAGATACGCAGTATTTT
TRBJ1-1	.	.	TRBV27	CASLLSAGTEAFF	TGTGCCAGCCTACTCTCCGCGGGGACTGAAGCTTTCTTT
TRBJ1-1	TRBD1	.	TRBV10-3	CAIKLRTGDEAFF	TGTGCCATCAAACTCAGGACAGGGGATGAAGCTTTCTTT
TRBJ2-5	TRBD2	.	TRBV5-4	CASSLSVAGVSQETQYF	TGTGCCAGCAGCTTGTCGGTAGCGGGGGTGAGCCAAGAGACCCAGTACTTC
TRBJ2-3	.	.	TRBV14	CASSQRLDTTDTQYF	TGTGCCAGCAGCCAACGGCTAGATACGACAGATACGCAGTATTTT
TRBJ2-2	.	.	TRBV9	CASSVALWSGNTGELFF	TGTGCCAGCAGCGTGGCGCTTTGGAGCGGTAACACCGGGGAGCTGTTTTTT
TRBJ2-1	TRBD2	.	TRBV10-3	CAIRVSGGQSEQFF	TGTGCCATCAGAGTAAGCGGGGGGCAGAGTGAGCAGTTCTTC
TRBJ1-1	.	once	TRBV7-9	CASRTGTMNTEAFF	TGTGCCAGCAGGACCGGGACAATGAACACTGAAGCTTTCTTT
TRBJ1-4	TRBD1	.	TRBV6-5	CASSTGTGPNEKLFF	TGTGCCAGCAGTACTGGGACAGGGCCCAATGAAAAACTGTTTTTT
TRBJ2-3	.	.	TRBV4-1	CASSRGTSVTDTQYF	TGCGCCAGCAGCCGAGGTACTAGTGTGACAGATACGCAGTATTTT
TRBJ1-1	TRBD1	.	TRBV6-1	CASSETGVITEAFF	TGTGCCAGCAGTGAAACAGGGGTGATCACTGAAGCTTTCTTT
TRBJ2-3	.	.	TRBV2	CASSELGGPPDTQYF	TGTGCCAGCAGTGAGTTGGGGGGGCCCCCAGATACGCAGTATTTT
TRBJ2-7	TRBD1	.	TRBV18	CASSPRQGAEYEQYF	TGTGCCAGCTCACCAAGACAGGGGGCAGAGTACGAGCAGTACTTC
TRBJ1-2	.	.	TRBV29-1	CSVEDRSGDYGYTF	TGCAGCGTTGAAGATCGGTCAGGCGATTATGGCTACACCTTC
TRBJ2-3	.	.	TRBV6-5	CASRGGDTDTQYF	TGTGCCAGCAGAGGAGGGGACACAGATACGCAGTATTTT
TRBJ1-4	TRBD1	.	TRBV6-5	CASRTGPTTNEKLFF	TGTGCCAGCAGGACAGGGCCGACAACTAATGAAAAACTGTTTTTT
TRBJ1-2	TRBD1	.	TRBV5-1	CASAPPGRTGGYTF	TGCGCCAGCGCCCCCCCAGGGCGGACAGGGGGCTACACCTTC
TRBJ2-7	TRBD1	.	TRBV4-1	CASSQGQGAYEQYF	TGCGCCAGCAGCCAAGGACAGGGGGCTTACGAGCAGTACTTC
TRBJ2-1	.	.	TRBV7-3	CASSLFSGNEQFF	TGTGCCAGCAGCTTGTTCTCCGGCAATGAGCAGTTCTTC
TRBJ2-4	TRBD1	.	TRBV15	CATSTKDRFEGLNIQYF	TGTGCCACCAGCACGAAGGACAGGTTCGAGGGGTTAAACATTCAGTACTTC
TRBJ1-1	.	.	TRBV7-6	CASSAHFSQDTEAFF	TGTGCCAGCAGCGCACACTTTAGCCAGGACACAGAAGCTTTCTTT
TRBJ2-5	.	.	TRBV5-1	CASSTGGYLQETQYF	TGCGCCAGCAGCACGGGGGGCTATCTGCAAGAGACCCAGTACTTC
TRBJ1-1	.	.	TRBV15	CATRPTGTNTEAFF	TGTGCCACTAGACCAACAGGGACGAACACTGAAGCTTTCTTT
TRBJ1-4	TRBD1	.	TRBV27	CASSTQGVSDEKLFF	TGTGCCAGCAGTACCCAGGGGGTGTCGGATGAAAAACTGTTTTTT
TRBJ2-7	.	.	TRBV7-9	CASSLTAPGEQYF	TGTGCCAGCAGCCTCACGGCGCCGGGCGAGCAGTACTTC
TRBJ2-3	.	.	TRBV30	CAWRSGTQYF	TGTGCCTGGAGATCGGGTACGCAGTATTTT
TRBJ1-3	.	.	TRBV5-4	CASSLAGFGNTIYF	TGTGCCAGCAGCTTGGCAGGGTTCGGAAACACCATATATTTT
TRBJ1-1	.	.	TRBV5-6	CASSLEQGQVVAEAFF	TGTGCCAGCAGCTTGGAACAGGGTCAAGTCGTAGCTGAAGCTTTCTTT
TRBJ2-1	TRBD2	.	TRBV9	CASSATSGGYNEQFF	TGTGCCAGCAGCGCGACTAGCGGGGGCTACAATGAGCAGTTCTTC
TRBJ2-5	TRBD1	.	TRBV5-1	CASSLEGTGDRETQYF	TGCGCCAGCAGCTTGGAGGGGACAGGGGACCGGGAGACCCAGTACTTC
TRBJ1-2	.	.	TRBV6-6	CASSYSNWYGYTF	TGTGCCAGCAGTTACTCAAACTGGTATGGCTACACCTTC
TRBJ1-1	.	.	TRBV7-2	CASSFIKEFGRNTEAFF	TGTGCCAGCAGCTTCATCAAGGAGTTCGGTAGGAACACTGAAGCTTTCTTT
TRBJ1-2	TRBD1	.	TRBV7-9	CASSTRTGDGYTF	TGTGCCAGCAGCACCCGGACAGGGGACGGCTACACCTTC
TRBJ1-2	TRBD1	few	TRBV4-3	CASSQEGARYGYTF	TGCGCCAGCAGCCAGGAGGGGGCGAGGTATGGCTACACCTTC
TRBJ1-2	.	.	TRBV27	CASSLDRNYGYTF	TGTGCCAGCAGCTTAGACAGAAACTATGGCTACACCTTC
TRBJ1-5	.	.	TRBV7-2	CASSLGGPGLMYQPQHF	TGTGCCAGCAGCTTGGGAGGACCGGGACTTATGTATCAGCCCCAGCATTTT
TRBJ1-1	.	.	TRBV6-6	CASQGTENTEAFF	TGTGCCAGTCAGGGGACGGAGAACACTGAAGCTTTCTTT
TRBJ1-6	.	.	TRBV4-3	CASSPGLPNSPLHF	TGCGCCAGCAGCCCGGGACTGCCTAATTCACCCCTCCACTTT
TRBJ2-7	TRBD2	.	TRBV7-8	CASSPLAGGGSGYEQYF	TGTGCCAGCAGCCCACTAGCGGGGGGCGGGTCTGGCTACGAGCAGTACTTC
TRBJ2-2	.	.	TRBV19	CASSTGIGELFF	TGTGCCAGTAGCACAGGGATCGGGGAGCTGTTTTTT
TRBJ1-2	TRBD1	.	TRBV7-3	CASSLRETGGTYGYTF	TGTGCCAGCAGCTTAAGGGAGACAGGGGGCACCTATGGCTACACCTTC
TRBJ2-1	TRBD2	.	TRBV9	CASSVASGGAHEQFF	TGTGCCAGCAGCGTAGCTAGCGGGGGGGCCCATGAGCAGTTCTTC
TRBJ2-2	.	.	TRBV5-1	CASSSSGTCRSKGYTGELFF	TGCGCCAGCAGCTCGTCCGGGACATGTCGGTCTAAGGGGTACACCGGGGAGCTGTTTTTT